This T cell receptor beta chain is from a study of PD-L1 blockade in urothelial cancer. Notes on the study in general: Where pretreatment blood TCR clonality fell below the median, better survival was predicted.

Details on this clone: The target antigen is unknown.

This CDR3 contains 13 residues. Germline CDR1 is SGHDT and CDR2 is YYEEEE. The V end lost 4 bases, the J end lost 6 bases, and 10 bases lay between the germline ends. Time point noted: pretreatment peripheral blood. Profiling relied on immunoSEQ multiplex PCR, and the TCRdb table lists in-frame clones only, not all of them. The sample lists fewer than 85,000 clones, around 83% occurring once. The specimen comprised PBMCs, sampled around atezolizumab (anti-PD-L1) treatment. This TCR was recovered from a woman in her seventies with urothelial cancer. The rearrangement joins TRBV5-6 to TRBJ2-2; maybe TRBD1 (5 bases). CDR3 amino acids: CASSSQGAGELFF. In DNA form, the CDR3 reads TGTGCCAGCAGCAGCCAAGGGGCCGGGGAGCTGTTTTTT.